The sequence of this T cell receptor beta chain was determined in a study of CD8+ T cells in alopecia areata. Study findings and constraints: Greater clonality was observed in lesional scalp samples, especially alopecia totalis/universalis, versus normal scalp. While tofacitinib was given, many expanded lesional clones persisted in scalp and blood. Mouse data revealed clearer TCR sharing than patient data did, a gap possibly tied to HLA.

Treatment here: oral pan-JAK inhibitor, 5-10 mg twice daily. The germline V gene has CDR1 SGHRS and CDR2 YFSETQ. With 3 bases removed from V and 9 bases from J, the gap between germline ends came to 19 bases. CDR3 length equals 15 residues. This clone was seen a few times. The antigen is unknown. Extracted RNA was reverse transcribed, and the resulting cDNA served as sequencing template. Measured with immunoSEQ multiplex PCR; TCRdb has only the in-frame clones, and not every one. The sample includes over 100,000 clones, about 59% seen only once; the top ten take 12%. The specimen comprised CD8+ T cells sorted from blood, sampled at week 24, from a patient treated with tofacitinib. The origin of this receptor is a human donor with alopecia areata. J is TRBJ2-1 and V is TRBV5-1, with a weak D call TRBD2 (5 bases). The CDR3 reads CASSSHYNPGLEQFF. As DNA, the CDR3 is TGCGCCAGCAGCTCGCACTATAACCCCGGACTTGAGCAGTTCTTC.